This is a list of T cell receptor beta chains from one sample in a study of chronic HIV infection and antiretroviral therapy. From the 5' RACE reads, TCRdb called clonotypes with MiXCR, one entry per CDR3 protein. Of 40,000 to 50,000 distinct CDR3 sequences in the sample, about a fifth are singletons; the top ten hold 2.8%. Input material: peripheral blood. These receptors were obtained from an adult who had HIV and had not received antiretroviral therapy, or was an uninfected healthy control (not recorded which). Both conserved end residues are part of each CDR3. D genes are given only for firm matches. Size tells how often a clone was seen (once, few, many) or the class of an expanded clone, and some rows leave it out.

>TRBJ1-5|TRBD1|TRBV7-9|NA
CASSFTVGTGDQPQHF
TGTGCCAGCAGCTTCACCGTCGGGACAGGGGATCAGCCCCAGCATTTT
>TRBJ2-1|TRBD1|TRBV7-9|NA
CASSPNRGLYNEQFF
TGTGCCAGCAGCCCTAACAGGGGATTATACAATGAGCAGTTCTTC
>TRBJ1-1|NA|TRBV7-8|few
CASSLGGARVEAFF
TGTGCCAGCAGCTTAGGGGGGGCGCGGGTTGAAGCTTTCTTT
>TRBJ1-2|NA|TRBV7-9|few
CASSLGGLGEIAYGYTF
TGTGCCAGCAGCTTAGGTGGGTTAGGAGAAATCGCCTATGGCTACACCTTC
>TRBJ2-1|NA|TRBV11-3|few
CASSLDRTNEQFF
TGTGCCAGCAGCTTAGATAGGACCAATGAGCAGTTCTTC
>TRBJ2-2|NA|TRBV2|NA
CASTEGVHGELFF
TGTGCCAGCACTGAGGGAGTGCACGGGGAGCTGTTTTTT
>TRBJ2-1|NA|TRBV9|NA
CASSVGWASEAGQFF
TGTGCCAGCAGCGTAGGATGGGCTAGCGAGGCGGGGCAGTTCTTC
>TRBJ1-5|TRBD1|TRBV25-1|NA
CASSGTGVNQPQHF
TGTGCCAGCAGTGGGACAGGGGTCAATCAGCCCCAGCATTTT
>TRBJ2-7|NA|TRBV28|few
CASSLNRAKYF
TGTGCCAGCAGTTTAAACAGGGCCAAGTACTTC
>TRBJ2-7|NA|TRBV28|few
CASLRDLYEQYF
TGTGCCAGTCTCCGGGACCTCTACGAGCAGTACTTC
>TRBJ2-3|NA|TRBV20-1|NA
CSALSEGGTDTQYF
TGCAGTGCTCTGAGCGAGGGAGGCACAGATACGCAGTATTTT
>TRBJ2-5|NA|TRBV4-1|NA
CASSLLQGQETQYF
TGCGCCAGCAGCCTTCTCCAGGGGCAAGAGACCCAGTACTTC
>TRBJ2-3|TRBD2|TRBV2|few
CASSDLHTSEKVDTQYF
TGTGCCAGCAGTGACCTCCATACTAGCGAAAAGGTAGATACGCAGTATTTT
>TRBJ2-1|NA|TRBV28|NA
CASSRQGGRGGPYNEQFF
TGTGCCAGCAGTCGACAGGGGGGCCGGGGGGGCCCCTACAATGAGCAGTTCTTC
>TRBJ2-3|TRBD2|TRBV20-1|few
CSATNPASGASTDTQYF
TGCAGTGCTACCAACCCAGCTAGCGGGGCTAGCACAGATACGCAGTATTTT
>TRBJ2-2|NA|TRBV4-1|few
CASSQGVARGTGELFF
TGCGCCAGCAGCCAAGGGGTGGCCCGGGGCACCGGGGAGCTGTTTTTT
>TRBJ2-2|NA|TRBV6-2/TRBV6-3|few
CASRLGTNTGELFF
TGTGCCAGCAGGCTCGGGACCAACACCGGGGAGCTGTTTTTT
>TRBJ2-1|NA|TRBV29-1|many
CSVDPGFHNEQFF
TGCAGCGTTGATCCGGGGTTTCACAATGAGCAGTTCTTC
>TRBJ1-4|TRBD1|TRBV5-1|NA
CASSTTGTGNEKLFF
TGCGCCAGCAGCACCACCGGGACAGGGAATGAAAAACTGTTTTTT
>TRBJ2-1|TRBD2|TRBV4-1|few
CASSQPTSARGNEQFF
TGCGCCAGCAGCCAACCTACTAGCGCCCGAGGTAATGAGCAGTTCTTC
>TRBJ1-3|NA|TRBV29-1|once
CSGQPTSGNTIYF
TGCAGCGGGCAGCCCACCTCTGGAAACACCATATATTTT
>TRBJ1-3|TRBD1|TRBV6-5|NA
CASSLGQSLSGNTIYF
TGTGCCAGCAGTCTGGGACAGTCCCTCTCTGGAAACACCATATATTTT
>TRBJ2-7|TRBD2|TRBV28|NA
CASSTRGGHSYEQYF
TGTGCCAGCAGTACCCGGGGAGGGCACTCCTACGAGCAGTACTTC
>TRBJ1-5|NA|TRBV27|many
CASSSRTAVSNQPQHF
TGTGCCAGCAGTTCGCGGACAGCCGTTAGCAATCAGCCCCAGCATTTT
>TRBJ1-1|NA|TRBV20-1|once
CSARRGATEAFF
TGCAGTGCTAGAAGGGGAGCCACTGAAGCTTTCTTT
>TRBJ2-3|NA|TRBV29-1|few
CSVGRTSTDTQYF
TGCAGCGTAGGGCGGACTAGCACAGATACGCAGTATTTT
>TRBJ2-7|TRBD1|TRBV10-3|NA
CAISGQGYEQYF
TGTGCCATCAGTGGACAGGGGTACGAGCAGTACTTC
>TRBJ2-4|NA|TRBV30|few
CAWSSGRSAKNIQYF
TGTGCCTGGAGTTCGGGCAGATCGGCCAAAAACATTCAGTACTTC
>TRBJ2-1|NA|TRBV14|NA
CASSAGMTSEQFF
TGTGCCAGCAGCGCTGGGATGACAAGTGAGCAGTTCTTC
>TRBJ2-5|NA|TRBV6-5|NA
CASSYSRAGQETQYF
TGTGCCAGCAGTTACTCGAGGGCAGGGCAAGAGACCCAGTACTTC
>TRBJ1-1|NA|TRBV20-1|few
CSARRTPNTEAFF
TGCAGTGCTAGACGTACACCGAACACTGAAGCTTTCTTT
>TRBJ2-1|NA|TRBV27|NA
CASSFGMNEQFF
TGTGCCAGCAGTTTTGGCATGAACGAGCAGTTCTTC
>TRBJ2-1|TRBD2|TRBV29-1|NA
CSVVGLAGYNEQFF
TGCAGCGTTGTCGGACTAGCGGGATACAATGAGCAGTTCTTC